A single sample gave rise to the 15 T cell receptor beta chains below, sequenced in a study of T cells expressing NK-cell markers. Following a re-call of the 5' RACE reads, TCRdb has one entry per CDR3 protein and lacks DNA. Here the sample table reports 400,000 to 500,000 distinct CDR3 sequences. Specimen: blood T cells: a sorted CD56 or NKG2C T cell subset, CD4+ or CD8+ T cells, or bulk PBMC T cells (not recorded which). These TCRs come from a woman aged 18 to 75 in good health.

The chain has TRBV6-2 or TRBV6-3 and TRBJ1-1. CDR1 is MNHEY and CDR2 is SVGEGT in the germline V gene. This CDR3 is built from 14 residues. CDR3 protein: CASSYRGTNTEAFF.

This chain uses TRBV7-2 with TRBJ2-7; TCRdb's D call, TRBD1, is unchecked because there is no DNA. The CDR3 is made up of 13 amino acids. Germline CDR1 SGHTA, CDR2 FQGNSA. The CDR3 is CASSLGQPYEQYF.

The chain has TRBV7-2 and TRBJ2-3; absent DNA, TCRdb's TRBD1 call cannot be checked. Germline V CDR1 and CDR2: SGHTA, FQGNSA. This CDR3 has 15 residues. CDR3 sequence reads: CAIGRRQGMVDTQYF.

The rearrangement uses TRBV3-1 and TRBJ2-3. The CDR3 consists of 14 residues. CDR1 is LGHDT, CDR2 YNNKEL, per germline (reference sequence). CDR3 sequence: CASSQGYRTDTQYF.

The chain is built from TRBV12-3 or TRBV12-4 and TRBJ1-2; the TRBD1 assignment by TCRdb is unverifiable without DNA. The CDR3 has 14 amino acids. The CDR3 here is CASSTLASPYGYTF.

V gene TRBV29-1 combines with J gene TRBJ1-4. Germline CDR1 reads SQVTM; CDR2 reads ANQGSEA. This CDR3 has 14 amino acids. CDR3 sequence: CSVEGEATNEKLFF.

The chain recombines TRBV4-2 with TRBJ2-1; TCRdb's D gene call, TRBD1, goes unchecked for lack of DNA. Germline V gene sequence: CDR1 LGHNA, CDR2 YNFKEQ. The CDR3 has 15 amino acids. This CDR3 reads CASSQDSGAGNEQFF.

This sequence joins TRBV6-2 or TRBV6-3 and TRBJ2-7; TCRdb's D call, TRBD1, is unchecked because there is no DNA. Germline CDR1 is MNHEY and CDR2 is SVGEGT. CDR3 length: 14 residues. This CDR3 reads CASSYRESTYEQYF.

The J gene is TRBJ2-7, the V gene TRBV28; TCRdb designates TRBD1, a call that cannot be tested without DNA. From germline, CDR1 is MDHEN and CDR2 SYDVKM. There are 13 residues in the CDR3. This CDR3 reads CASSWTGAREQYF.

This chain links TRBV28 with TRBJ2-1. CDR1 is MDHEN, CDR2 SYDVKM, per germline. The CDR3 loop spans 14 amino acids. The CDR3: CASTLIGEYDEQFF.

The chain joins TRBV27 to TRBJ1-2. The CDR3 spans 14 residues. The germline V gene encodes CDR1 MNHEY and CDR2 SMNVEV (reference sequence). CDR3 sequence: CASSSGVTNYGYTF.

J is TRBJ2-3 and V is TRBV7-3; TCRdb gives TRBD1 as the D gene, but with no DNA this cannot be confirmed. Germline assignment: CDR1 SGHTA and CDR2 FQGTGA. The CDR3 covers 14 residues. CDR3 in amino acids: CASSPGAAGDTQYF.

The V gene is TRBV12-3 or TRBV12-4, the J gene TRBJ2-2. This CDR3 has 13 amino acids. CDR3 protein: CASSIASTGELFF.

The chain links TRBV19 to TRBJ1-1. The CDR3 extends over 15 amino acids. Germline-derived CDR1 and CDR2 are LNHDA and SQIVND (reference sequence). CDR3 region: CASSVREGLVPEAFF.

This chain uses TRBV6-2 or TRBV6-3 with TRBJ2-1; TCRdb's D call of TRBD1 is untestable without DNA. The CDR3 is made up of 16 amino acids. In germline, CDR1 is MNHEY, CDR2 SVGEGT. The CDR3 here is CASSYSPSAPYNEQFF.